A selection of T cell receptor beta chains follows, all from one sample in a study of persistence of HIV-infected CD4 T cells. Their antigen targets remain unknown. Repertoires were generated with immunoSEQ multiplex PCR, while TCRdb's copy carries only in-frame clones and drops some. In the table there are approximately 45,000 clones, 88% of which are singletons. The sample consisted of CD4+ T cells sorted from PBMCs after approximately 20-hour stimulation, taken from a patient who received antiretroviral therapy. These receptors all come from an adult woman with HIV who was CMV-seropositive. Both conserved end residues are trimmed from each CDR3.

length	V	J	CDR3
11	TRBV3-1/TRBV3-2	TRBJ2-3	ASSQLPTDTQY
12	TRBV5-4	TRBJ1-2	ASSLGGPRNGYT
13	TRBV11-2	TRBJ2-2	ASSFTGRETGELF
8	TRBV20-1	TRBJ2-1	SAAHNEQF
16	TRBV18	TRBJ2-6	ASSPPRQVPSGANVLT
10	TRBV10-3	TRBJ1-5	AISDSNQPQH
13	TRBV5-1	TRBJ2-7	ASSLTHGGAYEQY
14	TRBV3-1/TRBV3-2	TRBJ2-4	ASSLSGGLAKNIQY
13	TRBV30	TRBJ2-6	ASGGDFSGANVLT
13	TRBV6-5	TRBJ1-4	ASSFGQGGNEKLF
11	TRBV30	TRBJ1-6	AWRTGNNSPLH
12	TRBV6-5	TRBJ2-2	ASTQGPNTGELF
13	TRBV9	TRBJ1-5	ASSVSGGSNQPQH
11	TRBV2	TRBJ2-1	ASSEGGRNEQF
13	TRBV15	TRBJ1-1	ATSTSLTGDTEAF
10	TRBV7-9	TRBJ2-3	ASRMGQLTQY
12	TRBV29-1	TRBJ1-2	SALVGALNYGYT
14	TRBV7-7	TRBJ2-2	ASSRLAGENTGELF
14	TRBV21-1	TRBJ1-4	ASSTQTWTGCEKLF
13	TRBV7-3	TRBJ1-2	ASSYTGAGEHGYT
12	TRBV7-3	TRBJ1-6	ASSLRVDGSPLH